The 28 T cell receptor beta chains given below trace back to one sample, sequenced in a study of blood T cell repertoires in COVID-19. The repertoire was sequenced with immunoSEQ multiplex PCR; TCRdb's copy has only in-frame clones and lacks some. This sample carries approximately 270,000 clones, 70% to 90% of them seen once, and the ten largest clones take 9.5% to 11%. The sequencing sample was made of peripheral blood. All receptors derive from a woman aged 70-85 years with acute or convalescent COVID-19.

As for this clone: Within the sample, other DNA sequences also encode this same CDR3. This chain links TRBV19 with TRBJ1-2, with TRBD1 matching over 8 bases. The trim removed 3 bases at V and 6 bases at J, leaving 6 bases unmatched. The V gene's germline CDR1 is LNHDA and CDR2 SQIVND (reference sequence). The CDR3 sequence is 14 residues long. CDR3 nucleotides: TGTGCCAGTAGTATTGGCGGACAGGGAAATGGCTACACCTTC. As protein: CASSIGGQGNGYTF.

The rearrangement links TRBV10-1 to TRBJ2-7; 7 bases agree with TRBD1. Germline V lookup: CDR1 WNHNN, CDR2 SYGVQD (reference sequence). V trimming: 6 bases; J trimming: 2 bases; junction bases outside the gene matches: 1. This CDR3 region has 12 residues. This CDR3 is CASSQGAYEQYF. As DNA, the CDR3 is TGCGCCAGCAGCCAGGGGGCCTACGAGCAGTACTTC.

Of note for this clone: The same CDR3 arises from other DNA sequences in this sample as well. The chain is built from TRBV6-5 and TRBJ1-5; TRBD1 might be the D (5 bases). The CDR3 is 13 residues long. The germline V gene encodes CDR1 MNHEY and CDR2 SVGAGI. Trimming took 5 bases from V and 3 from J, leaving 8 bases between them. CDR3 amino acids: CASSRQPNQPQHF. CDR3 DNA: TGTGCCAGCAGTAGACAGCCCAATCAGCCCCAGCATTTT.

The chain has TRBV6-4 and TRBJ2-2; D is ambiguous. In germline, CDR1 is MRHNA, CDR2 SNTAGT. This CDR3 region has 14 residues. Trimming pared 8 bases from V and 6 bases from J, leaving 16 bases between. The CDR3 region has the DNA TGTGCCAGCTCCCCGGAGTTTGGAGCCGGGGAGCTGTTTTTT. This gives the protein CASSPEFGAGELFF.

The CDR3 region is CASSAQGIRNQPQHF. CDR3 in DNA: TGTGCCAGCTCAGCACAGGGGATTCGGAATCAGCCCCAGCATTTT. The chain joins TRBV18 to TRBJ1-5; 7 bases match TRBD1. With V trimmed by 5 bases and J by 4 bases, 8 bases remained unmatched. The CDR3 consists of 15 residues. From germline, CDR1 is KGHSH and CDR2 LQKENI.

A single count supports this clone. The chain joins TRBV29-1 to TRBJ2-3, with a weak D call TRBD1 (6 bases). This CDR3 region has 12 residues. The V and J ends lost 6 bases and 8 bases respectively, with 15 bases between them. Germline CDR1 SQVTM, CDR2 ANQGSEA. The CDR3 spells CSVGQPQGTQYF. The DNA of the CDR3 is TGCAGCGTCGGACAGCCTCAGGGTACGCAGTATTTT.

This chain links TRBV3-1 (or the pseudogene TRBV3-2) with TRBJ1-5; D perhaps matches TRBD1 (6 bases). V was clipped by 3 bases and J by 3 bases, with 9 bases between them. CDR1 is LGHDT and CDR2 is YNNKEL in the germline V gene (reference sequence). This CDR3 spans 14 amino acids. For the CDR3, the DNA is TGTGCCAGCAGCCAGGGACATCTCAATCAGCCCCAGCATTTT. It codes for CASSQGHLNQPQHF.

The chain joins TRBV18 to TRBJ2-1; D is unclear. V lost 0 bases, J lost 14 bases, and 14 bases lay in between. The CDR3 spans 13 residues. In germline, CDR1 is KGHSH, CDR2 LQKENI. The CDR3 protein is CASSPPMLGDKFF. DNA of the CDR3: TGTGCCAGCTCACCACCAATGCTCGGAGATAAGTTCTTC.

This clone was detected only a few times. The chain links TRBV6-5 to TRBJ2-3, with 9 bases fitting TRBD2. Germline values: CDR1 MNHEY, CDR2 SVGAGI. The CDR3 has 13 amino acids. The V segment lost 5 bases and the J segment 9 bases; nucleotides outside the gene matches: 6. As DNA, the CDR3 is TGTGCCAGCAGTCCCCGGCTAGCGGGGACGCAGTATTTT. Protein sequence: CASSPRLAGTQYF.

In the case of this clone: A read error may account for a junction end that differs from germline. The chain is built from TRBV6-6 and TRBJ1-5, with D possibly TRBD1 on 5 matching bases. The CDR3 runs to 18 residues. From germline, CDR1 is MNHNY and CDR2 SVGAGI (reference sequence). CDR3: CASSPPGTAVSSDQPQHF. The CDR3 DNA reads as TGTGCCAGCAGTCCGCCCGGGACGGCAGTATCTAGCGATCAGCCCCAGCATTTT.

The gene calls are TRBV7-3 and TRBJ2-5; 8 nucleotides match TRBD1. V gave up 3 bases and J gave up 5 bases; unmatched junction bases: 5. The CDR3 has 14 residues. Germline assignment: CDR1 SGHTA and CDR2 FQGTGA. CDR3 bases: TGTGCCAGCAGCTTGGGACAGGCTCGGGAGACCCAGTACTTC. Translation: CASSLGQARETQYF.

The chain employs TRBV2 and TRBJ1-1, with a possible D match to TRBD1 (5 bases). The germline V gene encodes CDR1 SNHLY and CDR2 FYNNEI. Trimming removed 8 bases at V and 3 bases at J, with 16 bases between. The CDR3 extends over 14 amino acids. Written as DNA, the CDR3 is TGTGCCAGCTCCGGACCTACCAGGGACACTGAAGCTTTCTTT. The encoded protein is CASSGPTRDTEAFF.

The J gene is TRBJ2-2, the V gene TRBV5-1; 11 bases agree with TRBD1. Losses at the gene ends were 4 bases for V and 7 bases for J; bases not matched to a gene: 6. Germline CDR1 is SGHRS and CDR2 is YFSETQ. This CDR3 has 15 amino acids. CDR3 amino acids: CASSKGQGADGELFF. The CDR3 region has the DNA TGCGCCAGCAGCAAAGGACAGGGGGCGGACGGGGAGCTGTTTTTT.

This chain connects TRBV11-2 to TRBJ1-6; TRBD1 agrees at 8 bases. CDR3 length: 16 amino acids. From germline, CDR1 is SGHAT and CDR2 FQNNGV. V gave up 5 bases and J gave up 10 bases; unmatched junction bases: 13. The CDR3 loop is CASSGGTGRTGSPLHF. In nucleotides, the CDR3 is TGTGCCAGCAGCGGCGGGACAGGCCGGACGGGGTCACCCCTCCACTTT.

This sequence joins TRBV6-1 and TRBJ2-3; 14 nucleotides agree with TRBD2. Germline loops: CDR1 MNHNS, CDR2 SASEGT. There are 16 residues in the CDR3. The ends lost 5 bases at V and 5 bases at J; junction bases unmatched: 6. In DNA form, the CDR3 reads TGTGCCAGCAGTAAAGGACTAGCGGGGGGAAAAGATACGCAGTATTTT. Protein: CASSKGLAGGKDTQYF.

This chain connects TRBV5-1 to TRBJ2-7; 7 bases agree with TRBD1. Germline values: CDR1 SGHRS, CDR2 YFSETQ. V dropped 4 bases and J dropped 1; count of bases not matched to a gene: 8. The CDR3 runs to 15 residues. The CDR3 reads CASSPGTASSYEQYF. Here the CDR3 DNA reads TGCGCCAGCAGCCCCGGGACAGCTTCTTCCTACGAGCAGTACTTC. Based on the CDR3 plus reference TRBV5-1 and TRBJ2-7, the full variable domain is KAGVTQTPRYLIKTRGQQVTLSCSPISGHRSVSWYQQTPGQGLQFLFEYFSETQRNKGNFPGRFSGRQFSNSRSEMNVSTLELGDSALYLCASSPGTASSYEQYFGPGTRLTVT.

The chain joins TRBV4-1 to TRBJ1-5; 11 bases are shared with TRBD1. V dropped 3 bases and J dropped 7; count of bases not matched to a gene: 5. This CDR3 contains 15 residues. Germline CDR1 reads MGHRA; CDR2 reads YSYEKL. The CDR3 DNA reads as TGCGCCAGCAGCCAGAGGACAGGGGGCGGGCAGCCCCAGCATTTT. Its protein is CASSQRTGGGQPQHF.

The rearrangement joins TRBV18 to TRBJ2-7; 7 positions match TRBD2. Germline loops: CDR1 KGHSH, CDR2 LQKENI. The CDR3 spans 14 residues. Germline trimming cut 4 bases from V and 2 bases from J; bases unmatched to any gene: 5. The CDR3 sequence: CASSLTSVAYEQYF. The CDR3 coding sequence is TGTGCCAGCTCACTAACTAGCGTTGCCTACGAGCAGTACTTC.

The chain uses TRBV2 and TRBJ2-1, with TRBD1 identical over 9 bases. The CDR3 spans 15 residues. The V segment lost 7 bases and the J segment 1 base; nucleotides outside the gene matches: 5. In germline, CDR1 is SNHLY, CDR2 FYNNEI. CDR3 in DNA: TGTGCCAGCATGGTCGGGACAGGGTCCTACAATGAGCAGTTCTTC. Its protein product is CASMVGTGSYNEQFF.

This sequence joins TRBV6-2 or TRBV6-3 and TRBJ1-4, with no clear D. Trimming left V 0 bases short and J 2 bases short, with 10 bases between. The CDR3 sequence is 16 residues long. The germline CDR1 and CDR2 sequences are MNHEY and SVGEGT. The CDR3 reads CASSYSGGLTNEKLFF. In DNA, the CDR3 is TGTGCCAGCAGTTACTCGGGAGGGTTGACTAATGAAAAACTGTTTTTT.

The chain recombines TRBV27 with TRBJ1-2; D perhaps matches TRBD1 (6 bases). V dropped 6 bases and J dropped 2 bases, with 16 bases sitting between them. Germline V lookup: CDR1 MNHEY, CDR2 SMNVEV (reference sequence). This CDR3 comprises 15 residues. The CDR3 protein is CASRSLQGRNYGYTF. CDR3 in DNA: TGTGCCAGCAGGTCCCTACAGGGACGGAACTATGGCTACACCTTC.

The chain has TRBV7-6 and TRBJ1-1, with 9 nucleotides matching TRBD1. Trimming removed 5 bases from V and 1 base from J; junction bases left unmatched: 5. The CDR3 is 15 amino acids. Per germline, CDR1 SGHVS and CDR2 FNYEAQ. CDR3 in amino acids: CASSNAGQGNTEAFF. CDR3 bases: TGTGCCAGCAGCAACGCGGGACAGGGGAACACTGAAGCTTTCTTT. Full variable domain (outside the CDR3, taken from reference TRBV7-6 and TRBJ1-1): GAGVSQSPRYKVTKRGQDVALRCDPISGHVSLYWYRQALGQGPEFLTYFNYEAQQDKSGLPNDRFSAERPEGSISTLTIQRTEQRDSAMYRCASSNAGQGNTEAFFGQGTRLTVV.

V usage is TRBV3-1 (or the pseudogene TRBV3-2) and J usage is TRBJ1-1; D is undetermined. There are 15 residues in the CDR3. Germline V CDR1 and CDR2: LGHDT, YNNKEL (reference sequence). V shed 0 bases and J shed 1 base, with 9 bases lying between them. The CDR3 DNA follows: TGTGCCAGCAGCCAAGAGAGACTGGGGAACACTGAAGCTTTCTTT. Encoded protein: CASSQERLGNTEAFF.

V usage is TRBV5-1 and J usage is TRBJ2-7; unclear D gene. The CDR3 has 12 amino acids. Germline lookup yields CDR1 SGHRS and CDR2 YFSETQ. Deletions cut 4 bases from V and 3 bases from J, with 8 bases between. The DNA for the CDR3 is TGCGCCAGCAGCCTCTCCTTCTACGAGCAGTACTTC. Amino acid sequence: CASSLSFYEQYF.

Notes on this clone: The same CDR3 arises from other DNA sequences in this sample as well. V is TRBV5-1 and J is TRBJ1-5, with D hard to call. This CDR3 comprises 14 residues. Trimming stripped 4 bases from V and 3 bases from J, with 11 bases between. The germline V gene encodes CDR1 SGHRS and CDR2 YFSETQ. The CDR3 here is CASSPGGSNQPQHF. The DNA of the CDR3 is TGCGCCAGCAGCCCTGGTGGCTCCAATCAGCCCCAGCATTTT.

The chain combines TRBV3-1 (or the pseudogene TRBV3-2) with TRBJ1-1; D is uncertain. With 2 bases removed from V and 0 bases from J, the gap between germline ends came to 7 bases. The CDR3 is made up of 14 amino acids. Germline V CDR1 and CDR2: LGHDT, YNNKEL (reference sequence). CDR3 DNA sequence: TGTGCCAGCAGCCAAAACACCTTGAACACTGAAGCTTTCTTT. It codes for CASSQNTLNTEAFF.

The CDR3 sequence: CASSDTGNTIYF. Written as DNA, the CDR3 is TGTGCCAGCAGCGATACAGGAAACACCATATATTTT. The V and J genes are TRBV12-3 or TRBV12-4 and TRBJ1-3; D gene unclear. Trimming pared 6 bases from V and 4 bases from J, leaving 7 bases between. CDR3 size: 12 residues.

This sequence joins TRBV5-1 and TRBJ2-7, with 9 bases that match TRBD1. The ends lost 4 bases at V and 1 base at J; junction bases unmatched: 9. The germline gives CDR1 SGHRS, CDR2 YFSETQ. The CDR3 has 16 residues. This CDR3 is CASSPDWTGVSYEQYF. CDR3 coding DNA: TGCGCCAGCAGCCCCGACTGGACAGGGGTGTCCTACGAGCAGTACTTC.